The rows below give T cell receptor beta chains drawn from one sample of a study of cytomegalovirus exposure and HLA in healthy donors. The table came from immunoSEQ multiplex PCR; TCRdb's copy has only in-frame clones and leaves some out. The sample yields 70,000 to 75,000 clones, approximately 96% seen once. The sequenced sample was PBMCs. The receptor set was obtained from a young man in good health and CMV-seropositive. Each CDR3 is given with its conserved first and last residue.

J gene: TRBJ2-2
V gene: TRBV19
CDR3 protein: CASSWRGAHTGELFF

J gene: TRBJ2-3
V gene: TRBV4-2
CDR3 protein: CASSRGTPSTDTQYF

J gene: TRBJ2-1
V gene: TRBV4-2
CDR3 protein: CASSPLADYLTRNEQFF

J gene: TRBJ2-1
V gene: TRBV19
CDR3 protein: CASSVGGRNEQFF

J gene: TRBJ1-2
V gene: TRBV6-5
CDR3 protein: CASSRGIGGYTF

J gene: TRBJ2-3
V gene: TRBV7-9
CDR3 protein: CASSLGLDSTDTQYF

J gene: TRBJ2-1
V gene: TRBV7-8
CDR3 protein: CASRRTSGRYEQFF

J gene: TRBJ1-4
V gene: TRBV5-1
CDR3 protein: CASSLAIRVGGEKLFF

J gene: TRBJ2-7
V gene: TRBV19
CDR3 protein: CASSTKVLASEQYF

J gene: TRBJ2-1
V gene: TRBV11-3
CDR3 protein: CASSLDGPRDNEQFF

J gene: TRBJ2-1
V gene: TRBV7-9
CDR3 protein: CASSPPGSRVQDEQFF

J gene: TRBJ2-1
V gene: TRBV10-2
CDR3 protein: CASTSGYEQFF

J gene: TRBJ2-1
V gene: TRBV5-6
CDR3 protein: CASSVGTSGMREQFF

J gene: TRBJ2-5
V gene: TRBV4-1
CDR3 protein: CASSPTGRFGTQYF

J gene: TRBJ1-2
V gene: TRBV5-1
CDR3 protein: CASSPDRRYGYTF

J gene: TRBJ1-6
V gene: TRBV7-2
CDR3 protein: CASSSRDRVGKPLHF

J gene: TRBJ2-7
V gene: TRBV5-6
CDR3 protein: CASSLGGQGGYEQYF